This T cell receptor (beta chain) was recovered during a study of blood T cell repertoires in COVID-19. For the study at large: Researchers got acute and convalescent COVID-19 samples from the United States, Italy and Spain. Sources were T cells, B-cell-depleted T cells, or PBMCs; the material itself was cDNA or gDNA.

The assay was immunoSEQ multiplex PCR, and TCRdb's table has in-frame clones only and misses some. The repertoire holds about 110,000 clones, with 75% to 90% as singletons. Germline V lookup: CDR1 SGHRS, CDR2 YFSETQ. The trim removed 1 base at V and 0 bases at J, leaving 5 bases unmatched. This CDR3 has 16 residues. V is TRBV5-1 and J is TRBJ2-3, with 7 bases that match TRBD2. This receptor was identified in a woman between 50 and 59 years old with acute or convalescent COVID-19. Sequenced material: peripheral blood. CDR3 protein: CASSLTVAGSTDTQYF. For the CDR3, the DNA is TGCGCCAGCAGCTTGACGGTAGCGGGTAGCACAGATACGCAGTATTTT.